Described below is a single TCR beta chain sequence and its context. There are 15 residues in the CDR3. CDR1 is MNHEY and CDR2 is SMNVEV in the germline V gene (reference sequence). Trimming removed 6 bases from V and 4 bases from J; junction bases left unmatched: 5. The sample originates from a study of blood T cell repertoires in COVID-19. On the study more broadly: Both acute and convalescent COVID-19 samples were obtained from the United States, Italy and Spain. Nucleic acid was either cDNA or gDNA, and it came from T cells, B-cell-depleted T cells, or PBMCs.

In the original workflow: From reference gene primer amplification, estimates of nucleated cell counts were derived. Libraries were prepared by immunoSEQ multiplex PCR; TCRdb keeps only in-frame clonotypes and omits some of them. Clone size and the V and J calls come from that table; the DNA yielded D and trimming. This repertoire shows 200,000 to 300,000 clones, 75% to 90% found once; its top ten account for 6% to 9%. The receptor comes from a man between 60 and 75 years old who had recovered from COVID-19. The sample was peripheral blood. The chain employs TRBV27 and TRBJ1-4; 10 bases align to TRBD1. The DNA of the CDR3 is TGTGCCAGCAGCCGGACAGGGGGGCTTAATGAAAAACTGTTTTTT. Translating it yields CASSRTGGLNEKLFF.